Below are 6 T cell receptor beta chains sequenced from a single sample in a study of persistence of HIV-infected CD4 T cells. The libraries were made with immunoSEQ version 4 in survey mode. Measured with immunoSEQ multiplex PCR; TCRdb has only the in-frame clones, and not every one. The sample has tens of thousands of clones; about four fifths are singletons. Cells were stimulated with overlapping HIV-1 Gag 15-mer peptides. Sorted nonresponding memory CD4+ T cells were CD40L-negative, CD69-negative, CD45RO-high. No antigen is known for these receptors. The source was CD4+ T cells sorted from PBMCs after roughly 18-hour stimulation, collected from a patient who received antiretroviral therapy. The receptors stem from an adult man with HIV who was CMV-seropositive.

This clone was observed a single time. The V call is TRBV7-2, the J call TRBJ2-2; the D gene could be TRBD1 or TRBD2 (6 bases each). V was trimmed by 6 bases and J by 3 bases, leaving 14 bases between them. Germline assignment: CDR1 SGHTA and CDR2 FQGNSA. There are 15 residues in the CDR3. The CDR3, as DNA: TGTGCCAGCAGTAGAGGGGGGTTGGACACCGGGGAGCTGTTTTTT. Amino acids: CASSRGGLDTGELFF.

This chain uses TRBV6-5 with TRBJ2-7; a possible D gene is TRBD2 (7 bases). This CDR3 contains 14 residues. CDR1 and CDR2 from the germline V gene are MNHEY and SVGAGI. The V end lost 2 bases, the J end lost 9 bases, and 17 bases lay between the germline ends. The chain's CDR3 is CASSYTAGAPRQYF. The CDR3 nucleotides are TGTGCCAGCAGTTACACCGCGGGGGCCCCCAGGCAGTACTTC.

V gene TRBV6-1 combines with J gene TRBJ2-3; the D gene is possibly TRBD1 (6 bases). Germline-derived CDR1 and CDR2 are MNHNS and SASEGT. The V gene lost 4 bases and the J gene lost 1 base, with 15 bases spanning the gap. CDR3 length: 16 residues. CDR3 sequence: CASSAVTGIGTDTQYF. The CDR3 DNA reads TGTGCCAGCAGTGCCGTTACAGGGATCGGCACAGATACGCAGTATTTT.

The chain combines TRBV18 with TRBJ1-5; D is uncertain. The germline V gene encodes CDR1 KGHSH and CDR2 LQKENI. The CDR3 has 15 amino acids. The germline V and J ends were trimmed by 4 bases and 4 bases, with 14 bases remaining between them. CDR3 sequence (DNA): TGTGCCAGCTCACTTGCGGACGGGGATAATCAGCCCCAGCATTTT. Its translation: CASSLADGDNQPQHF.

The genes are TRBV18 and TRBJ1-2; D is unresolved. Germline-derived CDR1 and CDR2 are KGHSH and LQKENI. This CDR3 has 13 amino acids. Trimming cost V 2 bases and J 4 bases, with 8 bases left between them. Here the CDR3 DNA reads TGTGCCAGCTCACCAGACCTTGGCTATGGCTACACCTTC. Translating it yields CASSPDLGYGYTF.

This rearrangement joins TRBV2 to TRBJ2-2, with D maybe TRBD1 (6 bases). The CDR3 loop spans 15 amino acids. V lost 8 bases and J lost 4, with 17 bases in between. CDR1 is SNHLY, CDR2 FYNNEI, per germline. The CDR3 coding sequence is TGTGCCAGCGGACGAACAGGGCAGTCCACCGGGGAGCTGTTTTTT. Translating gives CASGRTGQSTGELFF.